The T cell receptor (beta chain) under discussion was sequenced for a study of T cells in Graves' hyperthyroidism and ophthalmopathy. RNA transcripts provided the source from which TCR beta CDR3 regions were amplified. With the HTBI primer set, the TCR CDR3 went through a first round of RT-PCR. In TCRdb, the multiplex PCR reads were re-called with MiXCR into one record per CDR3 protein. The repertoire has 300,000 to 450,000 distinct CDR3 sequences, 15% to 18% of them found once; the top ten carry about 30%. This clonotype was seen at least ten times. This receptor was identified in a woman in her late teens or twenties with Graves' hyperthyroidism that later progressed to Graves' ophthalmopathy. Sequenced: blood.

CDR3 residues: CASSSGTNPSYEQYF. As DNA, the CDR3 is TGTGCCAGCAGTTCGGGGACTAACCCCTCCTACGAGCAGTACTTC. V gene TRBV28 combines with J gene TRBJ2-7; 7 bases line up with TRBD2. Unmatched junction bases numbered 6, after V lost 4 bases and J lost 0 bases. This CDR3 contains 15 residues. Germline values: CDR1 MDHEN, CDR2 SYDVKM.